These T cell receptor beta chains were read from a single sample in a study of blood T cell repertoires in COVID-19. Assay used: immunoSEQ multiplex PCR; TCRdb lists only in-frame clones, some missing. In the table there are under 300,000 clones, about 89% of which are singletons. Sequences were obtained from PBMCs or T cells enriched from blood (not recorded which). These receptors were collected from a human donor in a cohort exposed to, infected with or recovered from COVID-19 (not recorded which). The donor label of this sample is uncertain. The CDR3 runs from the conserved cysteine through the conserved F or W. Fields, in order: clone size, V gene, J gene, D gene, CDR3 protein, CDR3 DNA. The D gene is left open where the match is weak. Size is stated for part of the rows, as once, few or many counts, or as a class when the clone is expanded.

clone size: NA; V gene: TRBV4-1; J gene: TRBJ1-1; D gene: NA; CDR3 protein: CASSQDEGNTEAFF; CDR3 DNA: TGCGCCAGCAGCCAAGATGAGGGAAACACTGAAGCTTTCTTT
clone size: NA; V gene: TRBV6-5; J gene: TRBJ1-1; D gene: TRBD1; CDR3 protein: CASRAQGAGTEAFF; CDR3 DNA: TGTGCCAGCAGGGCCCAGGGGGCAGGGACTGAAGCTTTCTTT
clone size: NA; V gene: TRBV12-3/TRBV12-4; J gene: TRBJ1-2; D gene: NA; CDR3 protein: CASRLQGVYTF; CDR3 DNA: TGTGCCAGCAGACTACAGGGCGTCTACACCTTC
clone size: NA; V gene: TRBV30; J gene: TRBJ2-3; D gene: TRBD2; CDR3 protein: CAWSAQSSLAGATDTQYF; CDR3 DNA: TGTGCCTGGAGTGCCCAGTCCTCTCTAGCGGGGGCTACAGATACGCAGTATTTT
clone size: NA; V gene: TRBV13; J gene: TRBJ1-6; D gene: NA; CDR3 protein: CASKGESSPLHF; CDR3 DNA: TGTGCCAGCAAGGGGGAGAGTTCACCCCTCCACTTT
clone size: NA; V gene: TRBV7-9; J gene: TRBJ2-5; D gene: NA; CDR3 protein: CASSLGPGETQYF; CDR3 DNA: TGTGCCAGCAGCTTAGGTCCGGGGGAGACCCAGTACTTC
clone size: NA; V gene: TRBV27; J gene: TRBJ2-7; D gene: NA; CDR3 protein: CASSGGLGRDYEQYF; CDR3 DNA: TGTGCCAGCAGTGGGGGGTTAGGACGGGACTACGAGCAGTACTTC
clone size: once; V gene: TRBV7-6; J gene: TRBJ2-5; D gene: NA; CDR3 protein: CASSLVVGETQYF; CDR3 DNA: TGTGCCAGCAGCTTAGTGGTCGGGGAGACCCAGTACTTC
clone size: NA; V gene: TRBV3-1/TRBV3-2; J gene: TRBJ2-2; D gene: NA; CDR3 protein: CASSRAGASTGELFF; CDR3 DNA: TGTGCCAGCAGCCGGGCGGGGGCGAGCACCGGGGAGCTGTTTTTT
clone size: NA; V gene: TRBV6-5; J gene: TRBJ2-5; D gene: NA; CDR3 protein: CASSLGTPAETQYF; CDR3 DNA: TGTGCCAGCAGCCTAGGGACTCCCGCTGAGACCCAGTACTTC
clone size: once; V gene: TRBV18; J gene: TRBJ2-3; D gene: NA; CDR3 protein: CASGDRQGDTQYF; CDR3 DNA: TGTGCCAGCGGAGACAGGCAAGGAGATACGCAGTATTTT
clone size: NA; V gene: TRBV5-1; J gene: TRBJ2-2; D gene: TRBD1; CDR3 protein: CASSLRGQGVIANTGELFF; CDR3 DNA: TGCGCCAGCAGCTTGAGGGGACAGGGAGTAATAGCGAACACCGGGGAGCTGTTTTTT
clone size: NA; V gene: TRBV7-2; J gene: TRBJ2-5; D gene: NA; CDR3 protein: CASSFNRDFSETQYF; CDR3 DNA: TGTGCCAGCAGCTTCAATCGGGACTTTAGTGAGACCCAGTACTTC
clone size: NA; V gene: TRBV27; J gene: TRBJ2-5; D gene: NA; CDR3 protein: CASSLLGGTGETQYF; CDR3 DNA: TGTGCCAGCAGTTTGTTAGGGGGTACGGGGGAGACCCAGTACTTC
clone size: NA; V gene: TRBV3-1/TRBV3-2; J gene: TRBJ2-3; D gene: NA; CDR3 protein: CASSVGGGPTDTQYF; CDR3 DNA: TGTGCCAGCAGCGTGGGGGGGGGCCCCACAGATACGCAGTATTTT
clone size: NA; V gene: TRBV30; J gene: TRBJ1-2; D gene: TRBD1; CDR3 protein: CAWSPGQTYGYTF; CDR3 DNA: TGTGCCTGGAGTCCGGGACAGACCTATGGCTACACCTTC
clone size: NA; V gene: TRBV30; J gene: TRBJ1-1; D gene: TRBD1; CDR3 protein: CAWSVQGQTEAFF; CDR3 DNA: TGTGCCTGGAGTGTACAGGGACAGACCGAAGCTTTCTTT
clone size: NA; V gene: TRBV4-2; J gene: TRBJ1-2; D gene: TRBD1; CDR3 protein: CASSESIRGVNYGYTF; CDR3 DNA: TGTGCCAGCAGCGAATCGATCAGGGGGGTAAACTATGGCTACACCTTC
clone size: NA; V gene: TRBV30; J gene: TRBJ2-1; D gene: NA; CDR3 protein: CAWSRELAHEQFF; CDR3 DNA: TGTGCCTGGAGCAGAGAACTAGCCCATGAGCAGTTCTTC
clone size: NA; V gene: TRBV28; J gene: TRBJ2-7; D gene: TRBD2; CDR3 protein: CASSLGGGAYEQYF; CDR3 DNA: TGTGCCAGCAGTTTGGGCGGGGGGGCTTACGAGCAGTACTTC
clone size: NA; V gene: TRBV5-1; J gene: TRBJ2-7; D gene: NA; CDR3 protein: CASSLRDTSSYEQYF; CDR3 DNA: TGCGCCAGCAGCTTGAGGGACACCAGCTCCTACGAGCAGTACTTC
clone size: NA; V gene: TRBV24-1; J gene: TRBJ1-4; D gene: NA; CDR3 protein: CAERQGNEKLFF; CDR3 DNA: TGTGCCGAAAGGCAGGGCAATGAAAAACTGTTTTTT
clone size: NA; V gene: TRBV27; J gene: TRBJ1-5; D gene: NA; CDR3 protein: CASSLFSGNQPQHF; CDR3 DNA: TGTGCCAGCAGTCTATTTTCAGGGAATCAGCCCCAGCATTTT
clone size: NA; V gene: TRBV6-5; J gene: TRBJ2-7; D gene: TRBD1; CDR3 protein: CASIRGDSSYEQYF; CDR3 DNA: TGTGCCAGCATCCGAGGGGACAGCTCCTACGAGCAGTACTTC
clone size: NA; V gene: TRBV27; J gene: TRBJ1-4; D gene: NA; CDR3 protein: CASSLKPSTDTSFEKLFF; CDR3 DNA: TGTGCCAGCAGTCTCAAACCATCCACCGACACGAGCTTCGAAAAACTGTTTTTT
clone size: NA; V gene: TRBV7-2; J gene: TRBJ1-1; D gene: NA; CDR3 protein: CASSSQQGNTEAFF; CDR3 DNA: TGTGCCAGCAGCTCCCAACAGGGAAACACTGAAGCTTTCTTT
clone size: NA; V gene: TRBV30; J gene: TRBJ2-3; D gene: TRBD2; CDR3 protein: CAWNGLAGTAALTDTQYF; CDR3 DNA: TGTGCCTGGAACGGACTAGCGGGGACCGCCGCCCTCACAGATACGCAGTATTTT
clone size: NA; V gene: TRBV28; J gene: TRBJ1-4; D gene: NA; CDR3 protein: CASSFSGNEKLFF; CDR3 DNA: TGTGCCAGCAGTTTTTCAGGGAATGAAAAACTGTTTTTT
clone size: NA; V gene: TRBV19; J gene: TRBJ2-2; D gene: TRBD1; CDR3 protein: CASKRDSYTGELFF; CDR3 DNA: TGTGCCAGTAAAAGGGACAGCTACACCGGGGAGCTGTTTTTT
clone size: NA; V gene: TRBV6-5; J gene: TRBJ1-2; D gene: TRBD1; CDR3 protein: CASSIRDRGSYTF; CDR3 DNA: TGTGCCAGCAGCATCCGGGACAGGGGTAGCTACACCTTC
clone size: NA; V gene: TRBV2; J gene: TRBJ1-1; D gene: NA; CDR3 protein: CASHLLSQGGTEAFF; CDR3 DNA: TGTGCCAGCCACCTACTGTCTCAGGGAGGGACTGAAGCTTTCTTT
clone size: once; V gene: TRBV5-1; J gene: TRBJ1-1; D gene: NA; CDR3 protein: CASSLTGTEAFF; CDR3 DNA: TGCGCCAGCAGCCTGACAGGCACTGAAGCTTTCTTT
clone size: once; V gene: TRBV5-4; J gene: TRBJ1-2; D gene: TRBD1; CDR3 protein: CASSSPDRDFYGYTF; CDR3 DNA: TGTGCCAGCAGCTCCCCGGACAGGGACTTCTATGGCTACACCTTC
clone size: NA; V gene: TRBV2; J gene: TRBJ2-1; D gene: TRBD2; CDR3 protein: CASSEGLAGGHEQFF; CDR3 DNA: TGTGCCAGCAGTGAGGGTCTAGCGGGGGGCCATGAGCAGTTCTTC
clone size: NA; V gene: TRBV19; J gene: TRBJ2-3; D gene: TRBD2; CDR3 protein: CASSMVLAVAKDTQYF; CDR3 DNA: TGTGCCAGTAGTATGGTTCTAGCGGTGGCTAAAGATACGCAGTATTTT
clone size: NA; V gene: TRBV5-6; J gene: TRBJ2-7; D gene: NA; CDR3 protein: CASSFLRAGDEQYF; CDR3 DNA: TGTGCCAGCAGCTTTCTGCGGGCGGGTGACGAGCAGTACTTC
clone size: NA; V gene: TRBV6-4; J gene: TRBJ2-1; D gene: TRBD1; CDR3 protein: CASSTGDNEQFF; CDR3 DNA: TGTGCCAGCAGTACAGGGGACAATGAGCAGTTCTTC
clone size: NA; V gene: TRBV9; J gene: TRBJ2-2; D gene: TRBD2; CDR3 protein: CASSVRGGTGELFF; CDR3 DNA: TGTGCCAGCAGCGTCCGCGGGGGCACCGGGGAGCTGTTTTTT
clone size: NA; V gene: TRBV19; J gene: TRBJ1-2; D gene: NA; CDR3 protein: CASSPEGLVGYTF; CDR3 DNA: TGTGCCAGTAGTCCAGAGGGACTCGTTGGCTACACCTTC
clone size: NA; V gene: TRBV2; J gene: TRBJ2-5; D gene: TRBD1; CDR3 protein: CASRRDRGIGETQYF; CDR3 DNA: TGTGCCAGCAGGCGGGACAGGGGAATAGGGGAGACCCAGTACTTC
clone size: NA; V gene: TRBV7-3; J gene: TRBJ2-5; D gene: NA; CDR3 protein: CASSRDSQETQYF; CDR3 DNA: TGTGCCAGCAGCCGGGACTCCCAAGAGACCCAGTACTTC
clone size: NA; V gene: TRBV27; J gene: TRBJ2-2; D gene: TRBD1; CDR3 protein: CASSLTGATGELFF; CDR3 DNA: TGTGCCAGCAGTTTAACAGGGGCCACCGGGGAGCTGTTTTTT
clone size: many; V gene: TRBV19; J gene: TRBJ1-2; D gene: TRBD1; CDR3 protein: CATARGLGEGYTF; CDR3 DNA: TGTGCCACCGCGAGGGGGCTCGGGGAGGGCTACACCTTC
clone size: few; V gene: TRBV2; J gene: TRBJ1-1; D gene: NA; CDR3 protein: CASNDKNTEAFF; CDR3 DNA: TGTGCCAGCAACGACAAGAACACTGAAGCTTTCTTT
clone size: NA; V gene: TRBV4-2; J gene: TRBJ2-7; D gene: NA; CDR3 protein: CASSPLGVMYEQYF; CDR3 DNA: TGTGCCAGCAGCCCCCTAGGGGTGATGTACGAGCAGTACTTC